This is a list of T cell receptor beta chains from one sample in a study of CD8+ T cells in alopecia areata. The repertoire was sequenced with immunoSEQ multiplex PCR; TCRdb's copy has only in-frame clones and lacks some. The data show some 160,000 clones, roughly two thirds seen once. The sequences come from CD4+ T cells sorted from blood, collected at week 4, from a patient treated with tofacitinib. The receptors derive from a human donor with alopecia areata. The CDR3 runs from the conserved cysteine through the conserved F or W. Fields, in order: V gene, clone size, D gene, J gene, CDR3 protein, CDR3 DNA. A D gene is named only where the DNA matches it firmly. Clone size is given for some rows only: seen once, a few or many times, or a class if the clone is expanded.

TRBV6-5,few,NA,TRBJ2-4,CASSHRTGGGNIQYF,TGTGCCAGCAGCCACCGGACCGGCGGCGGAAACATTCAGTACTTC
TRBV29-1,few,NA,TRBJ2-5,CSVGPSGWTQYF,TGCAGCGTAGGACCTAGTGGGTGGACCCAGTACTTC
TRBV11-2,NA,NA,TRBJ2-3,CASSLSGDTQYF,TGTGCCAGCAGCTTAAGTGGAGATACGCAGTATTTT
TRBV30,NA,TRBD1,TRBJ2-1,CAWRRGLGHSYNEQFF,TGTGCCTGGAGAAGGGGGCTAGGCCACTCCTACAATGAGCAGTTCTTC
TRBV13,NA,NA,TRBJ1-2,CASSLRDYGYTF,TGTGCCAGCAGCTTACGGGACTATGGCTACACCTTC
TRBV10-3,NA,NA,TRBJ1-1,CAITAQLGMNTEAFF,TGTGCCATCACGGCGCAACTGGGAATGAACACTGAAGCTTTCTTT
TRBV7-9,NA,NA,TRBJ1-5,CASSADPRLGNQPQHF,TGTGCCAGCAGCGCCGACCCTCGCCTGGGCAATCAGCCCCAGCATTTT
TRBV9,NA,NA,TRBJ1-1,CASSVGGVNTEAFF,TGTGCCAGCAGCGTAGGAGGGGTGAACACTGAAGCTTTCTTT
TRBV25-1,NA,NA,TRBJ2-6,CASSPNRDPGANVLTF,TGTGCCAGCAGTCCCAACAGGGACCCTGGGGCCAACGTCCTGACTTTC
TRBV2,NA,TRBD2,TRBJ2-1,CASMGEGLNEQFF,TGTGCCAGCATGGGGGAGGGGCTCAATGAGCAGTTCTTC
TRBV11-2,NA,NA,TRBJ1-3,CASSSTPGNTIYF,TGTGCCAGCAGCTCGACGCCTGGAAACACCATATATTTT
TRBV5-1,NA,NA,TRBJ2-1,CASSGSRTSYNEQFF,TGCGCCAGCAGCGGAAGTAGGACCTCCTACAATGAGCAGTTCTTC
TRBV6-5,few,TRBD1,TRBJ1-6,CASRDRANSPLHF,TGTGCCAGCAGGGACAGGGCGAATTCACCCCTCCACTTT
TRBV6-6,NA,NA,TRBJ2-7,CASSSLNYEQYF,TGTGCCAGCAGTTCCTTGAACTACGAGCAGTACTTC
TRBV29-1,NA,NA,TRBJ2-1,CSVNDPLRGDEQFF,TGCAGCGTCAACGACCCCTTGAGGGGCGATGAGCAGTTCTTC
TRBV6-5,NA,TRBD2,TRBJ2-3,CASRNLAGGDTQYF,TGTGCCAGCAGAAATCTAGCGGGGGGAGATACGCAGTATTTT
TRBV7-9,NA,NA,TRBJ1-1,CASSLEGAGTEAFF,TGTGCCAGCAGCTTAGAAGGGGCGGGCACTGAAGCTTTCTTT
TRBV5-1,NA,NA,TRBJ2-5,CASRSGLQETQYF,TGCGCCAGCAGATCGGGACTCCAAGAGACCCAGTACTTC
TRBV30,NA,NA,TRBJ1-2,CAWNVGWGYTF,TGTGCCTGGAACGTGGGCTGGGGCTACACCTTC
TRBV30,NA,TRBD1,TRBJ2-6,CAWTTTGVNVLTF,TGTGCCTGGACGACCACAGGGGTCAACGTCCTGACTTTC
TRBV15,NA,NA,TRBJ1-2,CATSRGRYGYTF,TGTGCCACCAGCAGAGGCCGGTATGGCTACACCTTC
TRBV2,NA,NA,TRBJ1-5,CASTETAPRHQPQHF,TGTGCCAGCACCGAGACAGCCCCCAGGCATCAGCCCCAGCATTTT
TRBV13,few,TRBD2,TRBJ2-3,CASSLDLAGTDTQYF,TGTGCCAGCAGCTTAGATCTAGCGGGGACAGATACGCAGTATTTT
TRBV2,NA,NA,TRBJ2-7,CASAAVRGLIVSSYEQYF,TGTGCCAGCGCGGCGGTCAGGGGCCTGATTGTGAGCTCCTACGAGCAGTACTTC
TRBV6-5,NA,NA,TRBJ1-6,CASSRLRQGDSPLHF,TGTGCCAGCAGTCGACTGAGGCAGGGCGATTCACCCCTCCACTTT
TRBV30,NA,NA,TRBJ2-1,CAWSVQYEQFF,TGTGCCTGGAGTGTACAGTATGAGCAGTTCTTC
TRBV2,NA,NA,TRBJ2-1,CASSFRRGEQFF,TGTGCCAGCAGCTTCCGGCGTGGTGAGCAGTTCTTC
TRBV29-1,NA,NA,TRBJ2-1,CSVVTSSEQFF,TGCAGCGTTGTCACTAGCTCTGAGCAGTTCTTC
TRBV30,NA,NA,TRBJ1-4,CAWRDALRRGEKLFF,TGTGCCTGGAGGGACGCCTTGCGTCGGGGTGAAAAACTGTTTTTT
TRBV29-1,NA,TRBD2,TRBJ2-1,CSVERLAGYNEQFF,TGCAGCGTTGAACGACTAGCGGGGTACAATGAGCAGTTCTTC